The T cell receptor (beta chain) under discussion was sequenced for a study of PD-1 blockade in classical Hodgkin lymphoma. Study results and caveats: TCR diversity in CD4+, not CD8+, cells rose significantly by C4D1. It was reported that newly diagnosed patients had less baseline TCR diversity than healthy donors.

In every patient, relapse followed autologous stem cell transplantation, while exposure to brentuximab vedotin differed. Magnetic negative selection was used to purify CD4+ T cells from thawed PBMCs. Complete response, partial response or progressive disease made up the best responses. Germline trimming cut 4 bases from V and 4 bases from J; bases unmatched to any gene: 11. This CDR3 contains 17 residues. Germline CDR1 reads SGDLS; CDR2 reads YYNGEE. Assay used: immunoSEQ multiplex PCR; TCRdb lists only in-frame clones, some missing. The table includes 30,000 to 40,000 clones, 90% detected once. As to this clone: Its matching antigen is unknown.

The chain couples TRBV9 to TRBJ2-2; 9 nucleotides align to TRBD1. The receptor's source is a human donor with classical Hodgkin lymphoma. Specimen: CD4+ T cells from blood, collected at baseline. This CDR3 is CASSKGGGTGLTGELFF. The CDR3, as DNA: TGTGCCAGCAGCAAAGGAGGGGGGACAGGGCTCACCGGGGAGCTGTTTTTT.